Reported below is one T cell receptor (beta chain). Its antigen is still unknown. Trimming left V 7 bases short and J 8 bases short, with 8 bases between. Germline CDR1 reads SQVTM; CDR2 reads ANQGSEA. CDR3 length: 10 residues. TCRdb reprocessed the 5' RACE reads with MiXCR, giving one entry per CDR3 protein. This sample has around 530,000 distinct CDR3 sequences, with 20% to 25% found just once. The data were obtained in a study of T-cell memory formation after mild COVID-19. Findings and caveats of the study: Clones contracting day 15 to 85 were balanced CD4/CD8; later expanders leaned CD4+.

The sequence was collected from an adult woman who had mild COVID-19 (a few samples of this study predate the infection). Cell type and time point are not known. The sample taken for sequencing was PBMCs or a T cell subset sorted from them (not recorded which). This chain uses TRBV29-1 with TRBJ2-2; no firm D call. CDR3 nucleotides: TGCAGCGGATTTTGGGGGGAGCTGTTTTTT. This gives the protein CSGFWGELFF.